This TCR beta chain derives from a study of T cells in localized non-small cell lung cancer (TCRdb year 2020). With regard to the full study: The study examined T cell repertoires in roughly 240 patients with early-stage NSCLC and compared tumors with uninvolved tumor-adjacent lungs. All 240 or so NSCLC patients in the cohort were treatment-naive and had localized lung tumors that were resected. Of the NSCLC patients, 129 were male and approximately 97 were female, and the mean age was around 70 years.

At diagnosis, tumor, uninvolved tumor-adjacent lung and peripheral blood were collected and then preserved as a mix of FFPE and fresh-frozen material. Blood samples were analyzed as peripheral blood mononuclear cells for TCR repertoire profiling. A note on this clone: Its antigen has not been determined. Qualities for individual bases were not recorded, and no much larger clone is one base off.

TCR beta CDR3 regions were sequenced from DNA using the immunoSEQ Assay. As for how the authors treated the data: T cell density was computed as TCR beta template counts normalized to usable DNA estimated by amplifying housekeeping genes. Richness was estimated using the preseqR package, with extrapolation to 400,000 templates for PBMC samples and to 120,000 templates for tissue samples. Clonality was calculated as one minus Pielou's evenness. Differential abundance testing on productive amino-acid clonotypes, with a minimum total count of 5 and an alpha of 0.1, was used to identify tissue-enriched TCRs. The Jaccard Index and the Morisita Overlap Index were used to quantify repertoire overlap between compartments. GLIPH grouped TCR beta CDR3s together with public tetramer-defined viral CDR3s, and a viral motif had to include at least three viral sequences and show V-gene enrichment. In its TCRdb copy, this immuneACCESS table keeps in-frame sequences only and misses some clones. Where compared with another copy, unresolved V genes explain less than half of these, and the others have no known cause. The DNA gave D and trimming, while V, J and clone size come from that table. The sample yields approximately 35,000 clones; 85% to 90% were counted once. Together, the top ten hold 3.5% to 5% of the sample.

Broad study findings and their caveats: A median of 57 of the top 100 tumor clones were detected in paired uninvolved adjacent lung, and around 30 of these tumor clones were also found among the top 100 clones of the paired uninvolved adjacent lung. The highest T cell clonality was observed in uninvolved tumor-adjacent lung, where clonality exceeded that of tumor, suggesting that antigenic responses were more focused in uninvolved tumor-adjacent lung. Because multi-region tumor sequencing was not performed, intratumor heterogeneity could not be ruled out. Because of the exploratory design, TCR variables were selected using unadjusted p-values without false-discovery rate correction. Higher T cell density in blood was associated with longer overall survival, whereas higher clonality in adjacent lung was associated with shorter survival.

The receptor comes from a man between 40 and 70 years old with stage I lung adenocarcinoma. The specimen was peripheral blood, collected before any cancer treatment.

The DNA sequence is as follows: TGTGCCAGCAGTGAAGGGAGTTATCAGCCCCAGCATTTT. This sequence encodes CASSEGSYQPQHF. The chain was built from TRBV2 and TRBJ1-5, with the D segment identity uncertain. The CDR3 measures 13 amino acids from cysteine to phenylalanine. Kept here is only the CDR3 DNA, which spans 39 bases and is read in frame from base 1. Sequences SNHLY (CDR1) and FYNNEI (CDR2) are obtained from the germline V gene. V is pared back by 1 base and J by 5 bases, with 6 bases lying between the germline termini. Beyond the CDR3, the reference TRBV2 and TRBJ1-5 genes provide the residues; the full variable domain reads: EPEVTQTPSHQVTQMGQEVILRCVPISNHLYFYWYRQILGQKVEFLVSFYNNEISEKSEIFDDQFSVERPDGSNFTLKIRSTKLEDSAMYFCASSEGSYQPQHFGDGTRLSIL.